This TCR beta chain originates from a study of blood T cells in healthy people across ages. This clonotype was recorded a few times. With a J-beta primer mix and a sample-barcoded 5' primer, a second PCR ran about 7 to 12 cycles. Using its own MiXCR run on the 5' RACE reads, TCRdb lists one record per CDR3 protein. This table holds fewer than 800,000 distinct CDR3 sequences, 20% to 30% found once. V was cut by 0 bases and J by 4 bases, with 7 bases left in between. CDR3 size: 13 residues. Germline-derived CDR1 and CDR2 are SGHRS and YFSETQ. Another study also made use of these data, one on T cells of mothers and their children. That source adds: The sample comes from some 10 healthy Caucasian donors: mothers and children. Sample barcodes and 2-4 random nucleotides came from the second PCR's M1S primer.

The sample was blood. This rearrangement joins TRBV5-1 to TRBJ2-5, with unresolved D. The receptor was derived from a boy aged 5-17 years in good health. The CDR3 DNA sequence: TGCGCCAGCAGCTTGGTAATGGGAGAGACCCAGTACTTC. Protein sequence: CASSLVMGETQYF. Full variable domain (missing parts from reference TRBV5-1 and TRBJ2-5): KAGVTQTPRYLIKTRGQQVTLSCSPISGHRSVSWYQQTPGQGLQFLFEYFSETQRNKGNFPGRFSGRQFSNSRSEMNVSTLELGDSALYLCASSLVMGETQYFGPGTRLLVL.